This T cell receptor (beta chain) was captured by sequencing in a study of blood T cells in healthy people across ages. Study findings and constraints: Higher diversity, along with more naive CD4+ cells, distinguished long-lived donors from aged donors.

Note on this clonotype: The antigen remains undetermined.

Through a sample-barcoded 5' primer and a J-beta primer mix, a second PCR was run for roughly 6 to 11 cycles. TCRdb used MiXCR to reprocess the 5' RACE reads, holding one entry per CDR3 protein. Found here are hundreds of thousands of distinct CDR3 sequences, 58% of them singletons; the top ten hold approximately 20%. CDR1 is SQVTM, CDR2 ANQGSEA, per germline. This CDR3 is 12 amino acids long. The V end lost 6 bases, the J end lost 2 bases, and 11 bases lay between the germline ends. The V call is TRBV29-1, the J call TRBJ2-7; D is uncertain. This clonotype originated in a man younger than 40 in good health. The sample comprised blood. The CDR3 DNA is TGCAGCGTCAAGAGCACTACCTACGAGCAGTACTTC. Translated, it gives CSVKSTTYEQYF.